The T cell receptor beta chain described here comes from a study of cytomegalovirus exposure and HLA in healthy donors. Study-level findings and limits: A later analysis found common viral pathogens apparently linked to several of the most significant clusters. Reports indicated that the classifier achieved high specificity and sensitivity in diagnosing cytomegalovirus status.

Both 60 Vbeta primers and 13 Jbeta primers went into the PCR. Using immunoSEQ multiplex PCR, the repertoire was profiled, and TCRdb retains in-frame clones only, with some absent. Recorded for this sample: over 75,000 clones. A note on this clone: Its antigen is not identified.

Germline-derived CDR1 and CDR2 are MNHEY and SVGAGI. Trimming left V 8 bases short and J 0 bases short, with 7 bases between. The CDR3 runs 12 residues. The gene calls are TRBV6-5 and TRBJ1-1; no clear D gene. This sequence originates from a girl aged 10 to 17 in good health and CMV-seropositive. The specimen sequenced was PBMCs. The CDR3 region is CASEGVNTEAFF. CDR3 DNA sequence: TGTGCCAGCGAGGGCGTGAACACTGAAGCTTTCTTT.